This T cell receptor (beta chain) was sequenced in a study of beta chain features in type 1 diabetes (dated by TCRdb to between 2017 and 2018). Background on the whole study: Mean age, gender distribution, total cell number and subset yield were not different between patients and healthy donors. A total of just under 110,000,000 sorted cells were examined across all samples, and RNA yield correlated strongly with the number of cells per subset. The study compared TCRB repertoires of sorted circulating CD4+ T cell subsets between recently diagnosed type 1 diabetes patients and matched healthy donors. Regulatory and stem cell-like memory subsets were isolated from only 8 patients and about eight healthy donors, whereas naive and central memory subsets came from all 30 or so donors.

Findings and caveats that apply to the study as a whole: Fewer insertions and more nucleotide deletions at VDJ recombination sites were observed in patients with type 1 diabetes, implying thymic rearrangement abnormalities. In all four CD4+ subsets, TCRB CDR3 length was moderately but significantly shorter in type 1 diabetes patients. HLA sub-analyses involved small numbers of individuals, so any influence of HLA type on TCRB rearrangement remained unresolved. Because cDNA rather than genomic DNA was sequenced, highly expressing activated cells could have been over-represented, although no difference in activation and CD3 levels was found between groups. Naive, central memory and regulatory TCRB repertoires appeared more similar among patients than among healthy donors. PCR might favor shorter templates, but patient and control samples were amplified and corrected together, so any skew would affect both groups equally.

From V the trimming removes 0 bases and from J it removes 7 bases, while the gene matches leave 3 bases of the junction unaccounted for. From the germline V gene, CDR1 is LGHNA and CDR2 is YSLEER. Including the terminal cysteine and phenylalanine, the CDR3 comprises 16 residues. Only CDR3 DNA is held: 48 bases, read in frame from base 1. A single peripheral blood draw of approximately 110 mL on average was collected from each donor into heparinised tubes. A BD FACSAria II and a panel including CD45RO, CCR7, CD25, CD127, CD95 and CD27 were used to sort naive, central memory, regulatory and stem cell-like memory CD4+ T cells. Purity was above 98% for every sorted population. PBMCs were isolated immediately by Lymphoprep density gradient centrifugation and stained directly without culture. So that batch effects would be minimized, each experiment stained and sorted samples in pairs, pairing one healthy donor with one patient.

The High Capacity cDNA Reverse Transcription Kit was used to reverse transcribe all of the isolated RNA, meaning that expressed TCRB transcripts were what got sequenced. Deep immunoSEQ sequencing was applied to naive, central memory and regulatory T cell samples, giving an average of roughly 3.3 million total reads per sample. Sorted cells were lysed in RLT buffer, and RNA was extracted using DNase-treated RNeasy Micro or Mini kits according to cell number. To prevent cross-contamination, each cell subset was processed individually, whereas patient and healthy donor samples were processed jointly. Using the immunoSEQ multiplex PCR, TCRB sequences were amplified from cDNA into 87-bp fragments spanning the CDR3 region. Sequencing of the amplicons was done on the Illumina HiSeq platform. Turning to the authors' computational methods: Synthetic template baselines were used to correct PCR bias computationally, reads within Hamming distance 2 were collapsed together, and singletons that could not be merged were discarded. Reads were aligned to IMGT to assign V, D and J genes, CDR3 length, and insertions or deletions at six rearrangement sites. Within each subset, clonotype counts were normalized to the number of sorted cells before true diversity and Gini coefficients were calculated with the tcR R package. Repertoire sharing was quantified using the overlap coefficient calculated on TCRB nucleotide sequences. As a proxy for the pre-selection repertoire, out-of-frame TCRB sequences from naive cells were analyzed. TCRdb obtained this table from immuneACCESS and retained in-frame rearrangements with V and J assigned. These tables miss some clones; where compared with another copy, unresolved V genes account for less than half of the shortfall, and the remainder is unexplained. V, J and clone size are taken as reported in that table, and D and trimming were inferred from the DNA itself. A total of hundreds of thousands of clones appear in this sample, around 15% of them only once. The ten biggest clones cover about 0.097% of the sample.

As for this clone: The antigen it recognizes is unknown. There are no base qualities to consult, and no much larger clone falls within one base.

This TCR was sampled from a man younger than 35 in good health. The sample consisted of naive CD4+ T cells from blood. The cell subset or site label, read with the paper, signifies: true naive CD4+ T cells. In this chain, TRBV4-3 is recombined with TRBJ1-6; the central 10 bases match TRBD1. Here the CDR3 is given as CASSQEWGQGNSPLHF. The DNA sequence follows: TGCGCCAGCAGCCAAGAGTGGGGACAGGGGAATTCACCCCTCCACTTT.